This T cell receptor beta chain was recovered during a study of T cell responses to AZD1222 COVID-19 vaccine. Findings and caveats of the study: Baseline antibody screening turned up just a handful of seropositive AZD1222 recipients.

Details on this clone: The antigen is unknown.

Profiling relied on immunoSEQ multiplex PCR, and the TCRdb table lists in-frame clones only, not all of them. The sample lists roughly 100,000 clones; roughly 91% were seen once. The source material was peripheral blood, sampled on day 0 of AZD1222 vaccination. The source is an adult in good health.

In nucleotides, the CDR3 is TGTGCCAGCAGCCTGGGCAGGGAGGTCAGCTACACCTTC. This gives the protein CASSLGREVSYTF. The chain recombines TRBV28 with TRBJ1-2, with D perhaps matching TRBD1 (5 bases). CDR3 length: 13 amino acids. V was clipped by 6 bases and J by 9 bases, with 17 bases between them. Germline CDR1 and CDR2: MDHEN and SYDVKM.